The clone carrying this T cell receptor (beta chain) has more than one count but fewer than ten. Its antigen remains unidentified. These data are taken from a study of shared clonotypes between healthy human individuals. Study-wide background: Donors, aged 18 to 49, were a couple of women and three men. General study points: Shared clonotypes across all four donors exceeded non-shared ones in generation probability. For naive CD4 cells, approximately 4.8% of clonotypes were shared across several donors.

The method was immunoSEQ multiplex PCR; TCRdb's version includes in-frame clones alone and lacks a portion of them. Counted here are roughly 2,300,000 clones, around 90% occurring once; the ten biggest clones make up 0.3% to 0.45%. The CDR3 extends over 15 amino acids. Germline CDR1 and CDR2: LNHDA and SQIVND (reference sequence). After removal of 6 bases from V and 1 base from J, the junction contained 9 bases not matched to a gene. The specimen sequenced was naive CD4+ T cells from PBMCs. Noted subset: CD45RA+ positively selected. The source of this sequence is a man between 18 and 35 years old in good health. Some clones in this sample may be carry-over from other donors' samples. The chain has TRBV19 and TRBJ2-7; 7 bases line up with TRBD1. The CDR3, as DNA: TGTGCCAGTAGCAAGGGACAGTCATTGTCCTACGAGCAGTACTTC. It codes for CASSKGQSLSYEQYF.